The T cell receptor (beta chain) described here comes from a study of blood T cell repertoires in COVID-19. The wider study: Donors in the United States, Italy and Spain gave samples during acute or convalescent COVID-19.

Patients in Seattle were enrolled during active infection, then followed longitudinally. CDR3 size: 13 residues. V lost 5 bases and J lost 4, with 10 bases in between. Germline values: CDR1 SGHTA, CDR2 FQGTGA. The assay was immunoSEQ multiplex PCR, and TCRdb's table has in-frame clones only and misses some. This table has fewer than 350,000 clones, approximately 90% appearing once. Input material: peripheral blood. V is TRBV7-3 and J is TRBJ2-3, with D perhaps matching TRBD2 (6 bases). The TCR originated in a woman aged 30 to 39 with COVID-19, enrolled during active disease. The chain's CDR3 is CASSTRLADTQYF. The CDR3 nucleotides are TGTGCCAGCAGCACTCGACTAGCAGATACGCAGTATTTT.